This TCR beta chain originates from a study of cytomegalovirus exposure and HLA in healthy donors. Primers included in the PCR were 60 Vbeta and 13 Jbeta primers. Data came from immunoSEQ multiplex PCR; TCRdb stores just in-frame clones and leaves some out. The data contain roughly 150,000 clones, 75% of them singletons. Note on this clone: Its antigen is still unknown.

Study-wide results and caveats: V- and J-gene trimming in TCR beta was tied to a missense DCLRE1C variant by an analysis performed later. An analysis done earlier found most TCR beta V segments productive about 87% or about 30% of the time. Most observed TCR sequences were rare, whereas some public TCRs were detected in many donors.

Sequencing was carried out using PBMCs. This receptor was obtained from a man between 18 and 35 years old in good health and CMV-seronegative.

CDR3 protein: CASSGRGGQYF. Here the CDR3 DNA reads TGTGCCAGTAGTGGCAGGGGTGGGCAGTACTTC. The chain couples TRBV19 to TRBJ2-7, with D perhaps TRBD1 (6 bases). The length of the CDR3 is 11 residues. Germline V gives CDR1 LNHDA, CDR2 SQIVND (reference sequence). Trimming removed 5 bases at V and 9 bases at J, with 11 bases between.